The 3 T cell receptor beta chains given below trace back to one sample, sequenced in a study of blood T cells in healthy people across ages. A second 7 to 11 cycle PCR used barcoded and J-beta primers. One entry per CDR3 protein results from TCRdb running MiXCR on the 5' RACE reads. The top ten clones hold less than 8% of a sample with about 1.5 million distinct CDR3 sequences, around 42% of them seen once. The sample comprised blood. The receptors here all came from a young woman in good health.

The V gene is TRBV3-1, the J gene TRBJ2-7; 9 nucleotides align to TRBD1. This CDR3 is 15 amino acids long. The V segment lost 5 bases and the J segment 3 bases; nucleotides outside the gene matches: 8. Germline CDR1 LGHDT, CDR2 YNNKEL (reference sequence). Here the CDR3 reads CASSGYRGRNYEQYF. The DNA for the CDR3 is TGTGCCAGCAGCGGTTACAGGGGGCGCAACTACGAGCAGTACTTC.

V is TRBV2 and J is TRBJ2-5; TRBD2 matches 7 bases. Germline values: CDR1 SNHLY, CDR2 FYNNEI. CDR3 size: 14 residues. The V gene end was trimmed by 3 bases and the J gene end by 0 bases; junction bases not matched to a gene: 1. CDR3 region: CASSEGTNQETQYF. The CDR3 region has the DNA TGTGCCAGCAGTGAGGGGACTAACCAAGAGACCCAGTACTTC.

This clonotype was observed a handful of times. This chain links TRBV9 with TRBJ2-7; D might be TRBD1 or TRBD2, each matching 5 bases. The CDR3 has 11 residues. The V gene lost 5 bases and the J gene lost 9 bases, with 12 bases spanning the gap. The V gene's germline CDR1 is SGDLS and CDR2 YYNGEE. The CDR3 nucleotides read TGTGCCAGCAGAGGGACGGTGGTGCAGTACTTC. It is translated as CASRGTVVQYF.